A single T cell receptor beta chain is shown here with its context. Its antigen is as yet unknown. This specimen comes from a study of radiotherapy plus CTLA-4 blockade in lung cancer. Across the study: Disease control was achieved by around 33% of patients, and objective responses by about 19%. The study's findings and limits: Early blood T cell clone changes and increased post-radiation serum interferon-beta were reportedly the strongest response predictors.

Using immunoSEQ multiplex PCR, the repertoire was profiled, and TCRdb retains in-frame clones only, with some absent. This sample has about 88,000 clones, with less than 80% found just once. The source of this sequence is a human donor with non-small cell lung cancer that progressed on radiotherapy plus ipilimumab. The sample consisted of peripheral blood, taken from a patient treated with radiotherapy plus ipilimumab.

The CDR3 region has the DNA TGTGCCAGCAGTTCTACAGCCCTCCTCCCGATCCCGAGCTCTGGAAACACCATATATTTT. This encodes CASSSTALLPIPSSGNTIYF. J is TRBJ1-3 and V is TRBV27; no definite D call. The CDR3 has 20 residues. V was trimmed by 4 bases and J by 0 bases, leaving 25 bases between them. CDR1 and CDR2 from the germline V gene are MNHEY and SMNVEV (reference sequence).